This TCR beta chain was sequenced in a study of blood T cell repertoires in COVID-19. Method: immunoSEQ multiplex PCR; TCRdb's copy keeps in-frame clones and lacks some. Of over 90,000 clones listed, about four fifths are singletons. Per the germline V gene, CDR1 is MNHEY and CDR2 is SMNVEV (reference sequence). The ends were cut back, 4 bases at V and 4 bases at J, with 19 bases in the middle. The CDR3 runs 16 residues. The chain links TRBV27 to TRBJ1-2; D gene ambiguous. The receptor was derived from a man older than 75 with COVID-19, enrolled during active disease. The sequenced material came from peripheral blood. This chain's CDR3 is CASSSLAPGLSYGYTF. The CDR3 nucleotides read TGTGCCAGCAGTTCGCTAGCCCCGGGCTTAAGCTATGGCTACACCTTC.